This T cell receptor beta chain came from a study of blood T cells in healthy people across ages. Findings and caveats of the study: The diversity estimates, figures obtained from one million T cells, were considered underestimates. Age advanced and TCR beta diversity per million T cells fell, roughly linearly.

Researchers report isolating at least 6 million PBMCs per sample. This clonotype was counted once. Its antigen is not identified. The second PCR ran roughly 7 to 12 cycles with a sample-barcoded 5' primer and J-beta primers. TCRdb analysed the 5' RACE reads with MiXCR anew, one entry per CDR3 protein. The data show about 1.6 million distinct CDR3 sequences, about 35% seen once. The source of this sequence is a woman in her thirties in good health. The material sequenced was blood.

CDR3 sequence reads: CASSQGGLAPYNEQFF. CDR3 nucleotide sequence: TGTGCCAGCAGCCAAGGGGGACTAGCCCCCTACAATGAGCAGTTCTTC. V is TRBV14 and J is TRBJ2-1; 9 nucleotides match TRBD2. This CDR3 comprises 16 residues. J gave up 2 bases and V 1 base, and 3 bases lay outside the gene matches. Germline CDR1 and CDR2: SGHDN and FVKESK.